What follows is one T cell receptor beta chain and its context. Its cognate antigen is unknown. These data originate in a study of shared clonotypes between healthy human individuals. Points from the study as a whole: Only blood was sampled; tissue repertoires likely differ.

Replicate PCRs run on unsorted PBMC used 250 to 300 ng DNA, which was around 30,000 T cell genomes. Sequencing was performed with immunoSEQ multiplex PCR; in TCRdb, only in-frame clones are kept and a portion is missing. The sample has 400,000 to 600,000 clones, around 79% seen once. The donors were adults (healthy and HIV-negative) with no recent acute infections or vaccinations. This CDR3 has 17 amino acids. Germline V lookup: CDR1 LNHDA, CDR2 SQIVND (reference sequence). The V end was cut by 5 bases, the J end by 2 bases, with 19 bases between. Sequencing input: PBMCs. This chain links TRBV19 with TRBJ1-5; no reliable D call. The receptor comes from a woman aged 40-49 years in good health. Some clones in this sample may be carry-over from other donors' samples. CDR3 in DNA: TGTGCCAGTAGTCTTGGGTCGGCGGTATGGGGCAATCAGCCCCAGCATTTT. Encoded protein: CASSLGSAVWGNQPQHF.